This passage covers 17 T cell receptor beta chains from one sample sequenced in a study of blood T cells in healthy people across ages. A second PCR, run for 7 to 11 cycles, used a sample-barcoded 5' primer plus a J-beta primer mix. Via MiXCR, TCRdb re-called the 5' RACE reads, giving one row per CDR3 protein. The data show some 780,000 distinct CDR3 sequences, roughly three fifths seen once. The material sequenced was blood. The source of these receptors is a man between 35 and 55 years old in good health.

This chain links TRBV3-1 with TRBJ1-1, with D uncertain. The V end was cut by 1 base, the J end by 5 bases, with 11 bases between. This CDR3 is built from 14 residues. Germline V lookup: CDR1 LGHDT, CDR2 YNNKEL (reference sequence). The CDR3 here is CASSQATATTEAFF. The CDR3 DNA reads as TGTGCCAGCAGCCAAGCCACAGCAACAACTGAAGCTTTCTTT.

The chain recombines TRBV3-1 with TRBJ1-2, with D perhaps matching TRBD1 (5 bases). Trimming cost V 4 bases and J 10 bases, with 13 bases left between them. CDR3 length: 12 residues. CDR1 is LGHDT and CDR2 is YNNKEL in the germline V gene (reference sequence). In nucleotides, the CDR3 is TGTGCCAGCAGCCTGGGACCTTACCTCTACACCTTC. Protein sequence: CASSLGPYLYTF.

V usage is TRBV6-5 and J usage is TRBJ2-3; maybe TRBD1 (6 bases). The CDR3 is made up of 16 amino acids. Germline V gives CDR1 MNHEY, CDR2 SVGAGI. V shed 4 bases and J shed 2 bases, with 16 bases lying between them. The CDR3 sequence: CASSWLKTGYTDTQYF. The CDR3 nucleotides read TGTGCCAGCAGTTGGCTCAAAACAGGGTACACAGATACGCAGTATTTT.

The CDR3 protein is CASSYSRGRSKAYEQYF. In DNA form, the CDR3 reads TGTGCCAGCAGTTACTCTCGAGGGAGAAGTAAAGCGTACGAGCAGTACTTC. The chain couples TRBV6-5 to TRBJ2-5, with TRBD2 as a possible D gene (5 bases). The end of the DNA is better explained by TRBJ2-7, so the J call may be wrong. Per germline, CDR1 MNHEY and CDR2 SVGAGI. The CDR3 length is 17 residues.

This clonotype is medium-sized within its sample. CDR3 in amino acids: CASSLNQFTQYF. CDR3 DNA: TGTGCCAGCAGCTTAAATCAATTTACGCAGTATTTT. The chain uses TRBV7-3 and TRBJ2-3; D remains ambiguous. The V gene lost 1 base and the J gene lost 8 bases, with 7 bases spanning the gap. CDR3 length equals 12 residues. Germline-derived CDR1 and CDR2 are SGHTA and FQGTGA.

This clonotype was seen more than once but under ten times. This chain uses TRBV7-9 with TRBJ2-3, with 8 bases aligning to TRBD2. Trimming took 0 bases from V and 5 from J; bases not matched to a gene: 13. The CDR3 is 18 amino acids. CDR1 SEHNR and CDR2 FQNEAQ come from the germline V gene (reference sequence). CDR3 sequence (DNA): TGTGCCAGCAGCTTAGCCGAGCGGGGGCCCAGTCGGAAAGATACGCAGTATTTT. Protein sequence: CASSLAERGPSRKDTQYF. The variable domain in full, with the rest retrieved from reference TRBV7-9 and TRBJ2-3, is DTGVSQNPRHKITKRGQNVTFRCDPISEHNRLYWYRQTLGQGPEFLTYFQNEAQLEKSRLLSDRFSAERPKGSFSTLEIQRTEQGDSAMYLCASSLAERGPSRKDTQYFGPGTRLTVL.

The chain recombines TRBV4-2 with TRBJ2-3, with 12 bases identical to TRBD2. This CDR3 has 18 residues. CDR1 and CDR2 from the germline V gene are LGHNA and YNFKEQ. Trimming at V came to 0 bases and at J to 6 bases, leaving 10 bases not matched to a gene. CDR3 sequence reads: CASSQDEASGRASDTQYF. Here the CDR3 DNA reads TGTGCCAGCAGCCAAGATGAGGCTAGCGGGAGGGCCAGTGATACGCAGTATTTT.

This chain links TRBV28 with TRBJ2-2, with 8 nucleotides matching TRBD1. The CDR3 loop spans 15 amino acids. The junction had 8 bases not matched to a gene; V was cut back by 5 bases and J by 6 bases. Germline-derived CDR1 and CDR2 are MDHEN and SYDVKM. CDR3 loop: CASSTDRGPAGELFF. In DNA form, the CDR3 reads TGTGCCAGCAGTACAGACAGGGGTCCGGCCGGGGAGCTGTTTTTT.

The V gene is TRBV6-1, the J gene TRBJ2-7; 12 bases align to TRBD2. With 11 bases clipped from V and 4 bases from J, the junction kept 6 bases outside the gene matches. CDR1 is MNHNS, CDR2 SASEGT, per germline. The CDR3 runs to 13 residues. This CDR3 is CAARTSGAYEQYF. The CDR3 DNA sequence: TGTGCCGCGCGGACTAGCGGGGCTTACGAGCAGTACTTC.

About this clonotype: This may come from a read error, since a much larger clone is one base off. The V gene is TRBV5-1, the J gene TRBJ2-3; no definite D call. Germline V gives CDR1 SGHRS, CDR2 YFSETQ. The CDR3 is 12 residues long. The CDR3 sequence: CASSSVGDAQYF. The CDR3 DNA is TGCGCCAGCAGCTCTGTCGGAGATGCGCAGTATTTT.

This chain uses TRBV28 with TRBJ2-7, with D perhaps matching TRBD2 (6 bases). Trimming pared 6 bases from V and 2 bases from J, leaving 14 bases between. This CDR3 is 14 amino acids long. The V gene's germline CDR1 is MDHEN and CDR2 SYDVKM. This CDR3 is CASRGGVGTYEQYF. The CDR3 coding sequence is TGTGCCAGCAGGGGGGGTGTCGGGACCTACGAGCAGTACTTC.

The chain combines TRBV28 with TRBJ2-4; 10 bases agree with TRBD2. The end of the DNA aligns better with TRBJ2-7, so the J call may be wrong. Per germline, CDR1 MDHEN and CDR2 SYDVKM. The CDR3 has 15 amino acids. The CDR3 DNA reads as TGTGCCAGCTTTAGCGGGAGGCGAAGCTCCTACGAGCAGTACTTC. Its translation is CASFSGRRSSYEQYF.

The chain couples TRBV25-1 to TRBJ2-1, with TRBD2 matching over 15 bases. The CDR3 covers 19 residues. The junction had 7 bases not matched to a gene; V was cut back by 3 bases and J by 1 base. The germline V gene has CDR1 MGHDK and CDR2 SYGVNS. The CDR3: CASSDLGLAGGRSYNEQFF. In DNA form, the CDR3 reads TGTGCCAGCAGTGATCTGGGACTAGCGGGAGGAAGGTCCTACAATGAGCAGTTCTTC.

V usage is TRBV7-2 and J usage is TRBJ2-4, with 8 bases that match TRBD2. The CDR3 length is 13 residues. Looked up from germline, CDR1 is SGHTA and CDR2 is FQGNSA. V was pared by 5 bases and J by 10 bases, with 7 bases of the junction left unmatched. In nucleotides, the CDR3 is TGTGCCAGCAGCCCCGGACTAGCAGGAATTCAGTACTTC. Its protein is CASSPGLAGIQYF. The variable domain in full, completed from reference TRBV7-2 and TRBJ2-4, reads GAGVSQSPSNKVTEKGKDVELRCDPISGHTALYWYRQSLGQGLEFLIYFQGNSAPDKSGLPSDRFSAERTGGSVSTLTIQRTQQEDSAVYLCASSPGLAGIQYFGAGTRLSVL.

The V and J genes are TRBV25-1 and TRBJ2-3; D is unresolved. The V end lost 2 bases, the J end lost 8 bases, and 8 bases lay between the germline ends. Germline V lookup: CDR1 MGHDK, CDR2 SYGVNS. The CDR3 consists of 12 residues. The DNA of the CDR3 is TGTGCCAGCAGTGAAAGGCGAGGTACGCAGTATTTT. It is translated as CASSERRGTQYF.

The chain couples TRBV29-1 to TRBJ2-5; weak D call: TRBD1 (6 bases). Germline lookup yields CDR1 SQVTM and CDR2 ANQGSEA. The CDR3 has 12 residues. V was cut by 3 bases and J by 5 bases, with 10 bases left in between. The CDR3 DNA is TGCAGCGTTGAGGACAGAGGGGAGACCCAGTACTTC. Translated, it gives CSVEDRGETQYF.

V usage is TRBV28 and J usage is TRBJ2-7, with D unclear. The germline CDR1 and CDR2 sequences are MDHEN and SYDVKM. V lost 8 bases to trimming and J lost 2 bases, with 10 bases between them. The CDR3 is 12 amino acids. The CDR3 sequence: CASQGSAYEQYF. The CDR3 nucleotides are TGTGCCAGCCAAGGATCCGCCTACGAGCAGTACTTC.